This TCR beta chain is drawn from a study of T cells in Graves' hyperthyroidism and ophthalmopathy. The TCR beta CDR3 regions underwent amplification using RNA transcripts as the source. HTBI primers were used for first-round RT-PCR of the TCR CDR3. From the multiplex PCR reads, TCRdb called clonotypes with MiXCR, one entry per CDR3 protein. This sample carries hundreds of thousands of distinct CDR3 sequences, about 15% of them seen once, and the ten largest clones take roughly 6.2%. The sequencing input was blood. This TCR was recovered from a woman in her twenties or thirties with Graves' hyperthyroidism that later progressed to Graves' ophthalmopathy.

Here the CDR3 reads CSASRVGGKTEAFF. CDR3 in DNA: TGCAGTGCTAGTCGGGTAGGGGGTAAAACTGAAGCTTTCTTT. This rearrangement joins TRBV20-1 to TRBJ1-1; D is possibly TRBD1 (6 bases). V lost 3 bases and J lost 5, with 16 bases in between. In germline, CDR1 is DFQATT, CDR2 SNEGSKA (reference sequence). This CDR3 has 14 residues.